A single sample is the source of the 23 T cell receptor beta chains below, sequenced in a study of OX40 agonist ivuxolimab in advanced cancers. TCRdb keeps only in-frame clones here, not all; method: immunoSEQ multiplex PCR. The data contain approximately 77,000 clones, 80% to 95% of them singletons. Source: CD4+ or CD8+ T cells sorted from blood, taken in a trial of the OX40 agonist ivuxolimab. These receptor sequences come from an adult with an advanced solid tumor such as melanoma, head and neck, liver or kidney cancer.

J is TRBJ2-5 and V is TRBV4-1; tentatively, D is TRBD1 or TRBD2 (5 bases each). Trimming stripped 5 bases from V and 1 base from J, with 11 bases between. Germline V gene lookup returns CDR1 MGHRA and CDR2 YSYEKL. This CDR3 is built from 14 residues. The CDR3 region has the DNA TGCGCCAGCAGCTACCCGGGGCGCCAAGAGACCCAGTACTTC. Translation gives CASSYPGRQETQYF.

This CDR3 reads CASREGAKTQYF. The DNA for the CDR3 is TGTGCCAGTAGGGAGGGAGCAAAGACCCAGTACTTC. The chain couples TRBV19 to TRBJ2-5, with D maybe TRBD2 (6 bases). V gave up 6 bases and J gave up 6 bases, with 11 bases separating them. The germline V gene encodes CDR1 LNHDA and CDR2 SQIVND (reference sequence). The CDR3 covers 12 residues.

The V and J genes are TRBV29-1 and TRBJ1-4; the D is unclear. V shed 2 bases and J shed 4 bases, with 11 bases lying between them. CDR1 and CDR2 (germline): SQVTM, ANQGSEA. The CDR3 covers 14 residues. The CDR3 region is CSVERMNVNEKLFF. The CDR3, as DNA: TGCAGCGTTGAACGGATGAATGTTAATGAAAAACTGTTTTTT.

The genes are TRBV19 and TRBJ1-1, with a weak D call TRBD1 (5 bases). Germline V gene data show CDR1 as LNHDA and CDR2 as SQIVND (reference sequence). This CDR3 comprises 14 residues. V was clipped by 3 bases and J by 2 bases, with 10 bases between them. The DNA for the CDR3 is TGTGCCAGTAGTATCCAGGGCAGTAACACTGAAGCTTTCTTT. Translation gives CASSIQGSNTEAFF. Filled out from reference TRBV19 and TRBJ1-1, the complete variable domain reads DGGITQSPKYLFRKEGQNVTLSCEQNLNHDAMYWYRQDPGQGLRLIYYSQIVNDFQKGDIAEGYSVSREKKESFPLTVTSAQKNPTAFYLCASSIQGSNTEAFFGQGTRLTVV.

The chain carries TRBV20-1 and TRBJ2-5; D gene unclear. The ends were cut back, 6 bases at V and 9 bases at J, with 11 bases in the middle. CDR1 is DFQATT and CDR2 is SNEGSKA in the germline V gene (reference sequence). CDR3 size: 10 residues. CDR3 nucleotide sequence: TGCAGTGCCGTGGTAGTTGCCCAGTACTTC. Translated: CSAVVVAQYF.

J is TRBJ1-1 and V is TRBV29-1; 7 bases fit TRBD1. Germline lookup yields CDR1 SQVTM and CDR2 ANQGSEA. V trimming: 6 bases; J trimming: 0 bases; junction bases outside the gene matches: 19. This CDR3 has 18 residues. The CDR3 coding sequence is TGCAGCGTGGCCGGGACAGCCTCGCTTTACCACATGAACACTGAAGCTTTCTTT. This encodes CSVAGTASLYHMNTEAFF.

The rearrangement links TRBV6-5 to TRBJ2-5; D unresolved. The CDR3 has 14 amino acids. Germline-derived CDR1 and CDR2 are MNHEY and SVGAGI. Trimming cost V 0 bases and J 2 bases, with 7 bases left between them. The CDR3 loop is CASSYSRQQETQYF. The CDR3 nucleotides read TGTGCCAGCAGTTACTCACGCCAGCAAGAGACCCAGTACTTC.

The chain couples TRBV10-3 to TRBJ2-1; D possibly corresponds to TRBD2 (6 bases). The CDR3 is 18 amino acids. Germline V CDR1 and CDR2: ENHRY, SYGVKD. Deletions cut 2 bases from V and 6 bases from J, with 23 bases between. The CDR3 reads CAISEAGSQRHASNEQFF. The CDR3 nucleotides are TGTGCCATCAGTGAGGCGGGGTCACAAAGGCATGCTTCCAATGAGCAGTTCTTC.

Here the CDR3 reads CASSQDTGSYNEQFF. The CDR3, as DNA: TGCGCCAGCAGCCAAGACACGGGATCATACAATGAGCAGTTCTTC. This chain joins TRBV4-3 and TRBJ2-1, with D tentatively TRBD2 (5 bases). This CDR3 comprises 15 residues. Germline V gives CDR1 LGHNA, CDR2 YSLEER. V was trimmed by 0 bases and J by 4 bases, leaving 10 bases between them.

The rearrangement joins TRBV5-1 to TRBJ2-7; no reliable D call. Trimming took 0 bases from V and 7 from J, leaving 14 bases between them. The CDR3 totals 14 residues. Germline V gives CDR1 SGHRS, CDR2 YFSETQ. The CDR3 loop is CASSLGDREEEQYF. In DNA form, the CDR3 reads TGCGCCAGCAGCTTGGGAGACCGCGAAGAAGAGCAGTACTTC.

This clone was picked up one time. V gene TRBV29-1 combines with J gene TRBJ1-5; TRBD1 might be the D (6 bases). V lost 4 bases to trimming and J lost 4 bases, with 8 bases between them. From germline, CDR1 is SQVTM and CDR2 ANQGSEA. The CDR3 has 12 amino acids. This CDR3 reads CSVGQANQPQHF. In DNA, the CDR3 is TGCAGCGTTGGACAGGCTAATCAGCCCCAGCATTTT.

This rearrangement joins TRBV2 to TRBJ2-7, with 16 nucleotides matching TRBD2. Germline V gene sequence: CDR1 SNHLY, CDR2 FYNNEI. V trimming: 2 bases; J trimming: 4 bases; junction bases outside the gene matches: 8. This CDR3 contains 18 residues. The CDR3 sequence: CASSESLGTSGGEYEQYF. The CDR3, as DNA: TGTGCCAGCAGTGAATCTCTGGGGACTAGCGGGGGGGAATACGAGCAGTACTTC.

This rearrangement joins TRBV28 to TRBJ1-3; D not certain. Germline values: CDR1 MDHEN, CDR2 SYDVKM. This CDR3 spans 13 amino acids. V gave up 6 bases and J gave up 2 bases, with 8 bases separating them. The CDR3 spells CASSIDPGNTIYF. The CDR3 region has the DNA TGTGCCAGCAGCATTGACCCTGGAAACACCATATATTTT.

This clone has a handful of counts. The chain joins TRBV19 to TRBJ2-3; D is perhaps TRBD1 (6 bases). V was pared by 2 bases and J by 1 base, with 13 bases between. CDR1 and CDR2 from the germline V gene are LNHDA and SQIVND (reference sequence). There are 16 residues in the CDR3. DNA of the CDR3: TGTGCCAGTAGTATACAGGGGATCGTGGGCACAGATACGCAGTATTTT. It yields the protein CASSIQGIVGTDTQYF.

The chain has TRBV28 and TRBJ2-2, with 9 bases aligning to TRBD2. The trim removed 6 bases at V and 5 bases at J, leaving 10 bases unmatched. The germline V gene encodes CDR1 MDHEN and CDR2 SYDVKM. This CDR3 contains 16 residues. CDR3 in DNA: TGTGCCAGCAGGGAACCGGGACTAGCAGAGACCGGGGAGCTGTTTTTT. Translation: CASREPGLAETGELFF.

The rearrangement links TRBV11-2 to TRBJ2-7; 7 nucleotides match TRBD2. The CDR3 runs to 12 residues. Germline V lookup: CDR1 SGHAT, CDR2 FQNNGV. V lost 5 bases and J lost 5; bases outside the gene matches: 3. CDR3 protein: CASSPGGDEQYF. CDR3 in DNA: TGTGCCAGCAGCCCTGGGGGGGACGAGCAGTACTTC. Full variable domain (remainder filled in from reference TRBV11-2 and TRBJ2-7): EAGVAQSPRYKIIEKRQSVAFWCNPISGHATLYWYQQILGQGPKLLIQFQNNGVVDDSQLPKDRFSAERLKGVDSTLKIQPAKLEDSAVYLCASSPGGDEQYFGPGTRLTVT.

The chain combines TRBV5-1 with TRBJ2-5, with 11 bases aligning to TRBD1. The J segment lost 2 bases and the V segment lost 4 bases, leaving 7 bases of the junction unmatched. The CDR3 is 16 amino acids. From germline, CDR1 is SGHRS and CDR2 YFSETQ. The CDR3 DNA sequence: TGCGCCAGCAGCCCGGGGACAGGGGGAATACAAGAGACCCAGTACTTC. Translating it yields CASSPGTGGIQETQYF. Variable domain in full (rest from reference TRBV5-1 and TRBJ2-5): KAGVTQTPRYLIKTRGQQVTLSCSPISGHRSVSWYQQTPGQGLQFLFEYFSETQRNKGNFPGRFSGRQFSNSRSEMNVSTLELGDSALYLCASSPGTGGIQETQYFGPGTRLLVL.

This chain joins TRBV2 and TRBJ2-1, with TRBD2 matching over 7 bases. Unmatched junction bases numbered 15, after V lost 7 bases and J lost 9 bases. The germline V gene encodes CDR1 SNHLY and CDR2 FYNNEI. The CDR3 sequence is 15 residues long. CDR3 bases: TGTGCCAGCATCGAGCGGGATGCGAAAACGGGTGAGCAGTTCTTC. Its translation is CASIERDAKTGEQFF.

This rearrangement joins TRBV9 to TRBJ2-2, with unresolved D. V lost 1 base to trimming and J lost 0 bases, with 16 bases between them. Germline CDR1 reads SGDLS; CDR2 reads YYNGEE. The CDR3 contains 18 residues. CDR3 loop: CASSVTPPGFPNTGELFF. CDR3 coding DNA: TGTGCCAGCAGCGTAACACCCCCTGGGTTCCCGAACACCGGGGAGCTGTTTTTT.

As concerns this clone: Distinct nucleotide sequences in the sample also encode this CDR3. The gene calls are TRBV2 and TRBJ2-5; no reliable D call. Germline CDR1 is SNHLY and CDR2 is FYNNEI. V dropped 6 bases and J dropped 5 bases, with 7 bases sitting between them. The CDR3 sequence is 11 residues long. Written as DNA, the CDR3 is TGTGCCAGCAGGTATCAGGAGACCCAGTACTTC. Translating it yields CASRYQETQYF.

V is TRBV5-1 and J is TRBJ2-5; TRBD2 matches 15 bases. The ends lost 4 bases at V and 4 bases at J; junction bases unmatched: 5. CDR3 length: 16 residues. Per the germline V gene, CDR1 is SGHRS and CDR2 is YFSETQ. The CDR3 reads CASSPMGLAGGETQYF. The CDR3 bases are TGCGCCAGCAGCCCGATGGGACTAGCGGGGGGAGAGACCCAGTACTTC. The full variable domain, in which reference TRBV5-1 and TRBJ2-5 provide the parts outside the CDR3, is KAGVTQTPRYLIKTRGQQVTLSCSPISGHRSVSWYQQTPGQGLQFLFEYFSETQRNKGNFPGRFSGRQFSNSRSEMNVSTLELGDSALYLCASSPMGLAGGETQYFGPGTRLLVL.

This chain links TRBV28 with TRBJ1-3, with D tentatively TRBD1 (5 bases). Germline-derived CDR1 and CDR2 are MDHEN and SYDVKM. Trimming removed 3 bases from V and 0 bases from J, with 15 bases in between. The CDR3 extends over 17 amino acids. The CDR3 DNA follows: TGTGCCAGCAGTTTCGCGGACACTGGGTTCTCTGGAAACACCATATATTTT. Translating it yields CASSFADTGFSGNTIYF.

The gene calls are TRBV6-1 and TRBJ2-5; possible D gene TRBD1, 5 bases. Germline-derived CDR1 and CDR2 are MNHNS and SASEGT. The CDR3 has 14 amino acids. Deletions cut 0 bases from V and 4 bases from J, with 9 bases between. The CDR3 DNA reads TGTGCCAGCAGTGAAGCGCTCAGGGTAGAGACCCAGTACTTC. Its translation is CASSEALRVETQYF.